Listed below are T cell receptor beta chains from one sample, sequenced in a study of a mutant IDH1 vaccine in newly diagnosed glioma. Assay used: immunoSEQ multiplex PCR; TCRdb lists only in-frame clones, some missing. The sample carries some 61,000 clones, 80% to 85% recorded once. Their cognate antigens are unknown. The sample in question was PBMCs, obtained from a glioma patient whose treatment included an IDH1 peptide vaccine. The source of these receptors is a man aged 18 to 29 with glioma. The CDR3 runs from the conserved cysteine through the conserved F or W. The order of the fields is CDR3 DNA, CDR3 protein, J gene, V gene, clone size, D gene. A D gene is named only where the DNA matches it firmly. Some rows mark clone size as missing; the rest say once, few, many or name a class of expanded clone.

TGCGCCAGCAGGGATAGACGGGATAGCAATCAGCCCCAGCATTTT | CASRDRRDSNQPQHF | TRBJ1-5 | TRBV10-1 | few | NA
TGCGCCAGCAGCCAAGAAACCACAGGACAGGGAACGAGTCGCAATCAGCCCCAGCATTTT | CASSQETTGQGTSRNQPQHF | TRBJ1-5 | TRBV4-1 | NA | TRBD1
TGTGCCAGCAGCACCGGGACGGCGAATCAGCCCCAGCATTTT | CASSTGTANQPQHF | TRBJ1-5 | TRBV9 | NA | NA
TGTGCCAGTAGTACAACCCCCCAACAGGGGCGGCATCAGCCCCAGCATTTT | CASSTTPQQGRHQPQHF | TRBJ1-5 | TRBV19 | NA | TRBD1
TGTGCCACCAGCAGTGGGGACAGGGTAGGGGGGAAGCCCCAGCATTTT | CATSSGDRVGGKPQHF | TRBJ1-5 | TRBV15 | NA | TRBD1
TGTGCCAGCAGCTTGGCCGGACCCCACACAATGTACTCTGGGGCCAACGTCCTGACTTTC | CASSLAGPHTMYSGANVLTF | TRBJ2-6 | TRBV5-5 | NA | NA
TGTGCCAGCTCATGGGGACAGACTACGAACACCGGGGAGCTGTTTTTT | CASSWGQTTNTGELFF | TRBJ2-2 | TRBV18 | NA | TRBD1
TGTGCCAGTAATACGAACAGTGGGCCGGGCACTGAAGCTTTCTTT | CASNTNSGPGTEAFF | TRBJ1-1 | TRBV19 | NA | NA
TGTGCCAGCAGTTTTGGGGACAGGGGTGGCGATACGCAGTATTTT | CASSFGDRGGDTQYF | TRBJ2-3 | TRBV27 | NA | TRBD1
TGTGCCAGCAGCCATGGGGGAGGGAACCAGCCCCAGCATTTT | CASSHGGGNQPQHF | TRBJ1-5 | TRBV7-9 | NA | NA
TGTGCCAGCAGTTTGCCGACTAGCGGGGTTACGCAGTATTTT | CASSLPTSGVTQYF | TRBJ2-3 | TRBV28 | NA | TRBD2
TGTGCCAGCAGGGGACTAGCGGGCTCATACAATGAGCAGTTCTTC | CASRGLAGSYNEQFF | TRBJ2-1 | TRBV7-2 | NA | TRBD2
TGTGCCAGCTCACCTTGGGGGGCTGACTATGGCTACACCTTC | CASSPWGADYGYTF | TRBJ1-2 | TRBV18 | NA | NA
TGTGCCAGCACCTCGGGAGGACAGGGAGGCGACGAGCAGTACTTC | CASTSGGQGGDEQYF | TRBJ2-7 | TRBV6-1 | NA | NA
TGTGCCAGCAGCTATCGGGACAGGGAGAGCACCATATATTTT | CASSYRDRESTIYF | TRBJ1-3 | TRBV7-2 | NA | TRBD1
TGTGCCAGCAGTTACATCGGGACAGGAGGGAAGAATGAGCAGTTCTTC | CASSYIGTGGKNEQFF | TRBJ2-1 | TRBV6-5 | NA | TRBD1
TGTGCCAGCAGCGGGGGGAGAGACGGCACTGAAGCTTTCTTT | CASSGGRDGTEAFF | TRBJ1-1 | TRBV6-5 | once | NA
TGCGCCAGCAGCTTGACTAGCAAGAACACCGGGGAGCTGTTTTTT | CASSLTSKNTGELFF | TRBJ2-2 | TRBV5-1 | NA | NA
TGTGCCAGCTCACCACCTGTGTCGGGAAAACTGTTTTTT | CASSPPVSGKLFF | TRBJ1-4 | TRBV18 | NA | NA
TGCGCCAGCAGCTTCGCCAGGGGGCGTGAGACCCAGTACTTC | CASSFARGRETQYF | TRBJ2-5 | TRBV5-1 | NA | TRBD1
TGTGCCAGCAGCTATTCCTCGGACAGAGCCAAAAACATTCAGTACTTC | CASSYSSDRAKNIQYF | TRBJ2-4 | TRBV27 | NA | NA
TGTGCCAGCAGCTGGATGTCAGGGGGCACTGAAGCTTTCTTT | CASSWMSGGTEAFF | TRBJ1-1 | TRBV5-6 | NA | TRBD1
TGCAGCGCCGCCGGGACCTGGGTGGATCAGTTCTTC | CSAAGTWVDQFF | TRBJ2-1 | TRBV29-1 | NA | NA
TGTGCCAGCAGCGTAGCGCTCAGCTCCTACGAGCAGTACTTC | CASSVALSSYEQYF | TRBJ2-7 | TRBV2 | NA | NA
TGTGCTAGCAGCCCCCGGGCCGTAGCGGGGAGCACCGGGGAGCTGTTTTTT | CASSPRAVAGSTGELFF | TRBJ2-2 | TRBV7-7 | NA | TRBD2
TGTGCCAGCTCACCCCTGCCGGGACGTAGAAATCAGCCCCAGCATTTT | CASSPLPGRRNQPQHF | TRBJ1-5 | TRBV18 | NA | NA
TGTGCCAGCAGTAAACAGGACCCTCGCTATGGCTACACCTTC | CASSKQDPRYGYTF | TRBJ1-2 | TRBV6-1 | NA | NA